The 9 T cell receptor beta chains below come from one sample, sequenced in a study of blood T cell repertoires in COVID-19. Only in-frame clones appear in the TCRdb table, and some are missing; sequencing was by immunoSEQ multiplex PCR. Of approximately 250,000 clones in the sample, 70% to 90% were seen once. Sequencing was performed on peripheral blood. These receptors came from a man aged 25 to 40 who had recovered from COVID-19.

V usage is TRBV27 and J usage is TRBJ2-7; 8 bases are a match to TRBD2. V shed 8 bases and J 0 bases; nucleotides not matched to a gene: 0. CDR1 is MNHEY and CDR2 is SMNVEV in the germline V gene (reference sequence). The CDR3 contains 12 residues. The CDR3 nucleotides are TGTGCCAGCCGGGGGGGCTCCTACGAGCAGTACTTC. Translation: CASRGGSYEQYF.

The chain has TRBV5-1 and TRBJ1-1; D may be TRBD1 (5 bases). This CDR3 region has 15 residues. Germline V gene sequence: CDR1 SGHRS, CDR2 YFSETQ. The V end was cut by 4 bases, the J end by 3 bases, with 16 bases between. The CDR3 loop reads CASSPTGQVDTEAFF. DNA for the CDR3: TGCGCCAGCAGCCCAACAGGTCAGGTGGACACTGAAGCTTTCTTT.

The chain uses TRBV7-9 and TRBJ1-2, with D unresolved. V lost 1 base, J lost 6 bases, and 6 bases lay in between. The germline V gene encodes CDR1 SEHNR and CDR2 FQNEAQ (reference sequence). The CDR3 consists of 12 residues. DNA of the CDR3: TGTGCCAGCAGCTTAGTTTTCGATGGCTACACCTTC. Protein product: CASSLVFDGYTF.

V gene TRBV3-1 (or the pseudogene TRBV3-2) combines with J gene TRBJ1-6, with D possibly being TRBD1 (6 bases). Looked up from germline, CDR1 is LGHDT and CDR2 is YNNKEL (reference sequence). CDR3 length: 15 amino acids. V lost 3 bases and J 10 bases, leaving 16 bases between the germline ends. The CDR3 region is CASSHTQGWESPLHF. The CDR3 region has the DNA TGTGCCAGCAGCCATACGCAGGGGTGGGAATCACCCCTCCACTTT.

The V and J genes are TRBV6-2 or TRBV6-3 and TRBJ1-1; D unclear. The CDR3 spans 13 residues. Trimming pared 0 bases from V and 10 bases from J, leaving 12 bases between. In germline, CDR1 is MNHEY, CDR2 SVGEGT. In DNA form, the CDR3 reads TGTGCCAGCAGTTACTCGATCACTCCGCGAGCTTTCTTT. Amino acid sequence: CASSYSITPRAFF.

This chain connects TRBV7-2 to TRBJ1-1, with D maybe TRBD1 (5 bases). The CDR3 is made up of 13 amino acids. The V end lost 6 bases, the J end lost 1 base, and 9 bases lay between the germline ends. The germline V gene has CDR1 SGHTA and CDR2 FQGNSA. For the CDR3, the DNA is TGTGCCAGCAGAGGACACTCGAACACTGAAGCTTTCTTT. It yields the protein CASRGHSNTEAFF.

The rearrangement joins TRBV5-1 to TRBJ1-2; the D gene is possibly TRBD1 (6 bases). Trimming shortened V by 3 bases and J by 8 bases, and 17 bases separated the two germline ends. The CDR3 has 14 residues. Germline V gene data show CDR1 as SGHRS and CDR2 as YFSETQ. For the CDR3, the DNA is TGCGCCAGCAGCTCCGCCCGGGGGGCGGAAGGCTACACCTTC. This sequence encodes CASSSARGAEGYTF.

This clone has a single count. DNA of the CDR3: TGTGCCAGCAGTTACGCTAGCGGGGGTCCCTACGAGCAGTACTTC. As protein: CASSYASGGPYEQYF. The chain couples TRBV6-2 or TRBV6-3 to TRBJ2-7; 10 nucleotides agree with TRBD2. The CDR3 totals 15 residues. Germline V gene data show CDR1 as MNHEY and CDR2 as SVGEGT. Unmatched junction bases numbered 3, after V lost 2 bases and J lost 2 bases.

The chain carries TRBV6-6 and TRBJ2-5; weak D call: TRBD2 (5 bases). This CDR3 is built from 16 residues. CDR1 is MNHNY, CDR2 SVGAGI, per germline (reference sequence). The V and J ends lost 0 bases and 0 bases respectively, with 11 bases between them. The CDR3 region is CASSYSSRGYQETQYF. DNA for the CDR3: TGTGCCAGCAGTTACTCGAGTCGGGGATACCAAGAGACCCAGTACTTC.